This TCR beta chain was recovered during a study of T-cell reconstitution after alpha-beta-depleted transplantation in children. This clonotype was found a few times. Unique molecular identifiers were built into the TCRbeta library. Each CDR3 protein gets one entry after TCRdb re-called the PCR reads with MiXCR. The table shows about 230,000 distinct CDR3 sequences, with 8% to 10% occurring only once. Germline values: CDR1 LNHNV, CDR2 YYDKDF (reference sequence). The CDR3 sequence is 17 residues long. J lost 1 base, V lost 1 base, and 6 bases had no gene match. The receptor comes from a human donor who donated a stem cell graft to a child with acute lymphoblastic leukemia. The material was PBMCs from the stem cell graft donor, obtained from the stem cell graft. The rearrangement joins TRBV15 to TRBJ2-5; 10 positions agree with TRBD1. CDR3 amino acids: CATSRGDRGMGQETQYF. CDR3 in DNA: TGTGCCACCAGCAGAGGGGACAGGGGAATGGGCCAAGAGACCCAGTACTTC.